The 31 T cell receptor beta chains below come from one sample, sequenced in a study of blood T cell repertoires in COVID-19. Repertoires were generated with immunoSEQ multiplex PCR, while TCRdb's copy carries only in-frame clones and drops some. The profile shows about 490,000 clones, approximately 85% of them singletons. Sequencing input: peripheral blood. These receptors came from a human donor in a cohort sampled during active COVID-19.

The CDR3 reads CASSLDGDEQYF. CDR3 bases: TGTGCCAGCAGCTTAGACGGGGACGAGCAGTACTTC. This sequence joins TRBV11-3 and TRBJ2-7; tentative D call: TRBD2 (5 bases). The V end was cut by 0 bases, the J end by 5 bases, with 5 bases between. The CDR3 totals 12 residues. Germline V gene sequence: CDR1 SGHNT, CDR2 YENEEA.

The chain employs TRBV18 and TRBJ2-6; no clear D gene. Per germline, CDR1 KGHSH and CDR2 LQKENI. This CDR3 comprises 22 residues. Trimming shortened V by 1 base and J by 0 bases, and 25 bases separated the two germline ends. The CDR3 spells CASSPLAFSQAFLVSGANVLTF. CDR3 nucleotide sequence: TGTGCCAGCTCACCACTTGCCTTTTCTCAGGCGTTCCTCGTCTCTGGGGCCAACGTCCTGACTTTC.

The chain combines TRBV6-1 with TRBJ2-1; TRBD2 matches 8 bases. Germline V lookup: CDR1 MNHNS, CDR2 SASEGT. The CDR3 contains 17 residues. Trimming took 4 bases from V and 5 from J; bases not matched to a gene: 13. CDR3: CASSVGGAGGQNNEQFF. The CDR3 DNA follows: TGTGCCAGCAGTGTGGGGGGGGCGGGAGGTCAGAACAATGAGCAGTTCTTC.

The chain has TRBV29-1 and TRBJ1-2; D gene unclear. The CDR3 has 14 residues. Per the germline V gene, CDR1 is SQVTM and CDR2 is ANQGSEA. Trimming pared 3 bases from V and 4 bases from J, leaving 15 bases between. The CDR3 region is CSVDRVTSSYGYTF. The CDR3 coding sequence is TGCAGCGTTGACCGGGTCACCTCGTCCTATGGCTACACCTTC.

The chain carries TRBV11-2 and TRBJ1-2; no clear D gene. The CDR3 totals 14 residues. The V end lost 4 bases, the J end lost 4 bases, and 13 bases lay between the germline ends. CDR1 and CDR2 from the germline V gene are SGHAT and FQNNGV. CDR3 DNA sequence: TGTGCCAGCAGCTCCACTACCCCGGCCTATGGCTACACCTTC. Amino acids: CASSSTTPAYGYTF. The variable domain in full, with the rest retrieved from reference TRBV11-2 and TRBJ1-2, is EAGVAQSPRYKIIEKRQSVAFWCNPISGHATLYWYQQILGQGPKLLIQFQNNGVVDDSQLPKDRFSAERLKGVDSTLKIQPAKLEDSAVYLCASSSTTPAYGYTFGSGTRLTVV.

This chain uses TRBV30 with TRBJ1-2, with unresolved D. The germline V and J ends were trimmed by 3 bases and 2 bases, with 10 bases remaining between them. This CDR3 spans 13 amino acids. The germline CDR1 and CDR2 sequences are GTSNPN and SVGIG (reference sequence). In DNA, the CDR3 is TGTGCCTGGAGGTCGGAGGGAAACTATGGCTACACCTTC. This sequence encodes CAWRSEGNYGYTF.

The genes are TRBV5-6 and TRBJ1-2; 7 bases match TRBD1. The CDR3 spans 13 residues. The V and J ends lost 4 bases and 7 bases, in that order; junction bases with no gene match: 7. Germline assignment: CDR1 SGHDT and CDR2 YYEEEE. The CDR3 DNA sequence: TGTGCCAGCAGCAAAGACAGGGTGGGTGGCTACACCTTC. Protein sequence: CASSKDRVGGYTF.

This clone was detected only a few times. This CDR3 is CAWSRGGTNTGELFF. The CDR3 DNA reads TGTGCCTGGTCCCGTGGCGGAACGAACACCGGGGAGCTGTTTTTT. The chain carries TRBV30 and TRBJ2-2; D call uncertain. Trimming stripped 5 bases from V and 0 bases from J, with 13 bases between. CDR1 GTSNPN and CDR2 SVGIG come from the germline V gene (reference sequence). This CDR3 has 15 residues.

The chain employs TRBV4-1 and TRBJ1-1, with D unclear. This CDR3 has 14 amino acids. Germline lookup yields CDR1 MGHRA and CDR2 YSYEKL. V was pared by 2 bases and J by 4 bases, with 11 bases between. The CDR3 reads CASSQKPGGTEAFF. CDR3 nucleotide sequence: TGCGCCAGCAGCCAAAAACCAGGAGGCACTGAAGCTTTCTTT.

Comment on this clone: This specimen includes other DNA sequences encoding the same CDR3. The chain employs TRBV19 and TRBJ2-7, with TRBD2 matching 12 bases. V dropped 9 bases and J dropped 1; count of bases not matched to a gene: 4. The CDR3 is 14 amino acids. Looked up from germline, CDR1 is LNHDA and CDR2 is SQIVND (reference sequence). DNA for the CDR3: TGTGCCAGCAGGCTAGCGGGAGGGTCCTACGAGCAGTACTTC. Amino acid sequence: CASRLAGGSYEQYF. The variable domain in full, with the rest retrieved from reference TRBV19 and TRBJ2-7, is DGGITQSPKYLFRKEGQNVTLSCEQNLNHDAMYWYRQDPGQGLRLIYYSQIVNDFQKGDIAEGYSVSREKKESFPLTVTSAQKNPTAFYLCASRLAGGSYEQYFGPGTRLTVT.

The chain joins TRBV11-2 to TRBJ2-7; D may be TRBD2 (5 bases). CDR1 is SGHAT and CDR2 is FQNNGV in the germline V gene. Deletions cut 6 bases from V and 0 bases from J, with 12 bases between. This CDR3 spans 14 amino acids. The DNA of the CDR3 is TGTGCCAGCAGTAGCAGCGGCAACTCCTACGAGCAGTACTTC. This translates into CASSSSGNSYEQYF. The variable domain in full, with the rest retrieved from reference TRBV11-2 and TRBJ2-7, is EAGVAQSPRYKIIEKRQSVAFWCNPISGHATLYWYQQILGQGPKLLIQFQNNGVVDDSQLPKDRFSAERLKGVDSTLKIQPAKLEDSAVYLCASSSSGNSYEQYFGPGTRLTVT.

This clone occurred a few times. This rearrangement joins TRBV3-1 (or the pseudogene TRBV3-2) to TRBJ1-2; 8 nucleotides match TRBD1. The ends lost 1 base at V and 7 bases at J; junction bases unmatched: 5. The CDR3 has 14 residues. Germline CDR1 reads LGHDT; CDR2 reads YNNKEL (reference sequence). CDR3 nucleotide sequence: TGTGCCAGCAGCCAAGCACAGGGGGTAGTTGGCTACACCTTC. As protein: CASSQAQGVVGYTF.

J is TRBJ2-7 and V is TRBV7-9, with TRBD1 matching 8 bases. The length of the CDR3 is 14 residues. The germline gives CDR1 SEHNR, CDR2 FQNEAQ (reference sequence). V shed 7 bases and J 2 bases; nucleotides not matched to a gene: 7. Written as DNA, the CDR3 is TGTGCCAGCAACGACAGGGGATCTACCTACGAGCAGTACTTC. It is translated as CASNDRGSTYEQYF.

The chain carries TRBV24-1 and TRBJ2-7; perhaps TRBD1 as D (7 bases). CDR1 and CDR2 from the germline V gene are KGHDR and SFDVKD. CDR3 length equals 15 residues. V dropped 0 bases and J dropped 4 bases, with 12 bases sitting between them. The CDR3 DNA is TGTGCCACCAGTGATTTGCAACAGGGGAGGTACGAGCAGTACTTC. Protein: CATSDLQQGRYEQYF.

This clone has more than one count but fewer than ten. CDR3 coding DNA: TGTGCCAGCAGCCAAGTTTCCTGGCAGGGGGCCTCCTACGAGCAGTACTTC. This sequence encodes CASSQVSWQGASYEQYF. The chain couples TRBV3-1 (or the pseudogene TRBV3-2) to TRBJ2-7; 8 bases are shared with TRBD1. Losses at the gene ends were 1 base for V and 0 bases for J; bases not matched to a gene: 8. The CDR3 is 17 residues long. Germline V CDR1 and CDR2: LGHDT, YNNKEL (reference sequence).

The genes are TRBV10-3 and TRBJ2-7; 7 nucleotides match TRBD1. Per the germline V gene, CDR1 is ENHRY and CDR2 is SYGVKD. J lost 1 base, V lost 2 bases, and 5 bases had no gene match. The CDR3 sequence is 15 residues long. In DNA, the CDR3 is TGTGCCATCAGTGAGCCGACAGGGTTATCCTACGAGCAGTACTTC. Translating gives CAISEPTGLSYEQYF.

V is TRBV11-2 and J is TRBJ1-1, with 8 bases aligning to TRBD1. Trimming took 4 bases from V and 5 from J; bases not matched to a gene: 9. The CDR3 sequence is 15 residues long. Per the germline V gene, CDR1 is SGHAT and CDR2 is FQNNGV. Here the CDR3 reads CASSYRYRGETEAFF. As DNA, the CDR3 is TGTGCCAGCAGCTACCGCTACAGGGGGGAGACTGAAGCTTTCTTT. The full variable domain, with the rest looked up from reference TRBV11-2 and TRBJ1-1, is EAGVAQSPRYKIIEKRQSVAFWCNPISGHATLYWYQQILGQGPKLLIQFQNNGVVDDSQLPKDRFSAERLKGVDSTLKIQPAKLEDSAVYLCASSYRYRGETEAFFGQGTRLTVV.

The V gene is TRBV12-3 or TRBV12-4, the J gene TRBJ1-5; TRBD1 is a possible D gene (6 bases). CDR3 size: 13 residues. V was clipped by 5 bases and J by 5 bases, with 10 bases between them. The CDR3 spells CASSPNRDQPQHF. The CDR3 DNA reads TGTGCCAGCAGTCCTAACAGGGATCAGCCCCAGCATTTT.

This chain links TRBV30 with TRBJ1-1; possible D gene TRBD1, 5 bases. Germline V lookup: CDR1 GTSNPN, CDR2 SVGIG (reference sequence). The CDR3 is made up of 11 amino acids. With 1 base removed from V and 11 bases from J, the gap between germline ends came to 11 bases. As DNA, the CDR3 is TGTGCCTGGAGTGATAGACAGACTGCTTTCTTT. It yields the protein CAWSDRQTAFF.

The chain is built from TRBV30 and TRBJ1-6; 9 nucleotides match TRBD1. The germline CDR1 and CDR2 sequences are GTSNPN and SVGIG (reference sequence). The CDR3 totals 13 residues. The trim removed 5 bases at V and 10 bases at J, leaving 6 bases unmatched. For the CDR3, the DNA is TGTGCCTGGGGATCAACAGGGGGCTCACCCCTCCACTTT. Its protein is CAWGSTGGSPLHF.

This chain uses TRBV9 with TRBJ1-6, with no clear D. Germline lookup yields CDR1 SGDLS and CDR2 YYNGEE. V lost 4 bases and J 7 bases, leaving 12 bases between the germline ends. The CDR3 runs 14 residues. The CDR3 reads CASSTSGWNSPLHF. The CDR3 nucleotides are TGTGCCAGCAGCACTAGCGGGTGGAATTCACCCCTCCACTTT.

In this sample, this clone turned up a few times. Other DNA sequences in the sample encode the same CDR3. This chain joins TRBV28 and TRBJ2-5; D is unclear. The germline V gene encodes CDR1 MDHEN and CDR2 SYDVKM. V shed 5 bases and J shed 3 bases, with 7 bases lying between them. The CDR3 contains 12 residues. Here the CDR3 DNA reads TGTGCCAGCAGTGCAGGAAAAGAGACCCAGTACTTC. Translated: CASSAGKETQYF.

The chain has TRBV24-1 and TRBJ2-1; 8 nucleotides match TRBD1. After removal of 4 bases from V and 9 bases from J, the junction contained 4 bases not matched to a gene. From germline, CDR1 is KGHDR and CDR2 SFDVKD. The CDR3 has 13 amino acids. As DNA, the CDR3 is TGTGCCACCAGTGACTGGACAGGGTCTGAGCAGTTCTTC. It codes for CATSDWTGSEQFF.

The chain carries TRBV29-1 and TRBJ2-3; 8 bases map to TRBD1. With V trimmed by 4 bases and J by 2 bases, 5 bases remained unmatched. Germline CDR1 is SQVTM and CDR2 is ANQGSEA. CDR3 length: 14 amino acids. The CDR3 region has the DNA TGCAGCGTTGTAGGCAGGGGGCTCACAGATACGCAGTATTTT. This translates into CSVVGRGLTDTQYF.

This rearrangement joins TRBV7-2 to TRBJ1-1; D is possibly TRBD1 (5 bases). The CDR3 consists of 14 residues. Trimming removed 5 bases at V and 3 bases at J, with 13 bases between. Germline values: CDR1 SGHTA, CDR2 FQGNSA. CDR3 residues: CASSRRGEDTEAFF. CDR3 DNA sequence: TGTGCCAGCAGCCGCCGGGGGGAGGACACTGAAGCTTTCTTT.

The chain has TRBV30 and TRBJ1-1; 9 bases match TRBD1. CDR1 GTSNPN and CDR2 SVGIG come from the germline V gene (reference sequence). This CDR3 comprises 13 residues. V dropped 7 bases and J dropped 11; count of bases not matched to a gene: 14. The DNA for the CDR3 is TGTGCCTTGACCGGGACAGGGTCACTCGGGGCTTTCTTT. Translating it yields CALTGTGSLGAFF. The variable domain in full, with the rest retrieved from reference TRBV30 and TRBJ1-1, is SQTIHQWPATLVQPVGSPLSLECTVEGTSNPNLYWYRQAAGRGLQLLFYSVGIGQISSEVPQNLSASRPQDRQFILSSKKLLLSDSGFYLCALTGTGSLGAFFGQGTRLTVV.

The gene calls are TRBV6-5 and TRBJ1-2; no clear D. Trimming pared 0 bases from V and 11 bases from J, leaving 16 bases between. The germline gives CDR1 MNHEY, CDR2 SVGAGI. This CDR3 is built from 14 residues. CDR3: CASSYSTTAATYTF. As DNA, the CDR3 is TGTGCCAGCAGTTACTCGACCACAGCAGCCACATACACCTTC.

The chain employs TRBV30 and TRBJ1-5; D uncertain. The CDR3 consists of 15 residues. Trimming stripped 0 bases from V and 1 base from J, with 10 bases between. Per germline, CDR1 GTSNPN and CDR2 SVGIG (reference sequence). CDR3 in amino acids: CAWSVRVGSNQPQHF. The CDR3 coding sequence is TGTGCCTGGAGTGTACGGGTAGGAAGCAATCAGCCCCAGCATTTT.

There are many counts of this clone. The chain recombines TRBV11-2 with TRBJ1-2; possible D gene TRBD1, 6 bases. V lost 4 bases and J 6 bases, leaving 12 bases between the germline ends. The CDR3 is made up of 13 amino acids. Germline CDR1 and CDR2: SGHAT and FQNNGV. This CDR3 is CASSSQGLNGYTF. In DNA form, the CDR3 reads TGTGCCAGCAGCTCCCAGGGGCTGAATGGCTACACCTTC. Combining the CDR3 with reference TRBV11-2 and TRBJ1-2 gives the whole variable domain EAGVAQSPRYKIIEKRQSVAFWCNPISGHATLYWYQQILGQGPKLLIQFQNNGVVDDSQLPKDRFSAERLKGVDSTLKIQPAKLEDSAVYLCASSSQGLNGYTFGSGTRLTVV.

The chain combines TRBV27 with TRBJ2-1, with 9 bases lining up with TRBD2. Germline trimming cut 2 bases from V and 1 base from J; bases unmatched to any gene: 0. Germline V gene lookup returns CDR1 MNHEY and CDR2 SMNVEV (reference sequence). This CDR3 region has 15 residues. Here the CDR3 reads CASSLAGGSYNEQFF. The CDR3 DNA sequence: TGTGCCAGCAGTTTAGCGGGAGGGTCCTACAATGAGCAGTTCTTC.

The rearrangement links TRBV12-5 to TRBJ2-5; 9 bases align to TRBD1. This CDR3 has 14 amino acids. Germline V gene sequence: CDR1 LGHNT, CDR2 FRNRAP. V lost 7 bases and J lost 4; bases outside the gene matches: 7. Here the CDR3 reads CASEPGQGGETQYF. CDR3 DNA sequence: TGTGCTAGTGAGCCGGGACAGGGAGGAGAGACCCAGTACTTC.